Detailed here is one T cell receptor (beta chain). These data originate in a study of blood T cell repertoires in COVID-19. As for the study in general: Sample material is recorded as cDNA or gDNA derived from T cells, B-cell-depleted T cells, or PBMCs.

Seattle enrolled patients during active infection and tracked them longitudinally. This CDR3 region has 15 residues. CDR1 is ENHRY, CDR2 SYGVKD, per germline. Trimming removed 5 bases from V and 4 bases from J, with 17 bases in between. TCRdb keeps only in-frame clones here, not all; method: immunoSEQ multiplex PCR. The table lists 300,000 to 400,000 clones, roughly 90% of them singletons. This sequence originates from a woman in her twenties or thirties with COVID-19, enrolled during active disease. V gene TRBV10-3 combines with J gene TRBJ1-2, with D perhaps matching TRBD1 (5 bases). The sequenced material came from peripheral blood. The CDR3 spells CAISKTGSGPYGYTF. The CDR3 nucleotides are TGTGCCATCAGTAAAACAGGTTCCGGGCCCTATGGCTACACCTTC.